What follows describes a single TCR beta chain. During corrective heart surgery, resections were taken, and the thymus tissue came from them. Samples came from healthy Finnish infants during open corrective cardiac surgery. The entry originates in a study of human thymus T cells. Germline values: CDR1 LGHNA, CDR2 YSLEER. V was cut by 0 bases and J by 5 bases, with 16 bases left in between. The CDR3 contains 17 residues. Repertoires were generated with immunoSEQ multiplex PCR, while TCRdb's copy carries only in-frame clones and drops some. The sample contains some 130,000 clones, 90% to 95% of which appear only once.

The chain is built from TRBV4-3 and TRBJ1-4, with D possibly being TRBD1 (5 bases). The sequenced sample consisted of thymus tissue. The TCR was taken from a boy younger than two with a congenital heart defect but otherwise immunologically healthy. The CDR3, as DNA: TGCGCCAGCAGCCAAGATCGGGTATATGGGGCGAATGAAAAACTGTTTTTT. It yields the protein CASSQDRVYGANEKLFF.